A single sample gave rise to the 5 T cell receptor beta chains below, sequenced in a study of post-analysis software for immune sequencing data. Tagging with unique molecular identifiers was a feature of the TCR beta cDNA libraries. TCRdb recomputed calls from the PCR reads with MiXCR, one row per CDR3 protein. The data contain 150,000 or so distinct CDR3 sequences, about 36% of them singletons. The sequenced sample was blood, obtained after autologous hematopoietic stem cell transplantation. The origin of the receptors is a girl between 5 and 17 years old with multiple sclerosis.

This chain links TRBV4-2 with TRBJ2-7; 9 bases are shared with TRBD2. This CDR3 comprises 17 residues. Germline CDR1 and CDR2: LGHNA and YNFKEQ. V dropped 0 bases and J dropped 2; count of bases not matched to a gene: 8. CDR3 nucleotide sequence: TGTGCCAGCAGCCAAGATATAGGACTAGCGCATGCCTACGAGCAGTACTTC. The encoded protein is CASSQDIGLAHAYEQYF.

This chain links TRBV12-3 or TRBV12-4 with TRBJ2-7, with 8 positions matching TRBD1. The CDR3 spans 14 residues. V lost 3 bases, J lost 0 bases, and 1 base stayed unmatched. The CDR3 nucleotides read TGTGCCAGCAGTTTTCAGGGGGCCTCCTACGAGCAGTACTTC. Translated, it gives CASSFQGASYEQYF.

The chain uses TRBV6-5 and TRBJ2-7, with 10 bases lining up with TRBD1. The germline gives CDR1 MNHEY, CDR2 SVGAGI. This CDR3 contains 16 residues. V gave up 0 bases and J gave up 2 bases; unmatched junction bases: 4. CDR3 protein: CASSYSPGTGAYEQYF. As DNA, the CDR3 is TGTGCCAGCAGTTACTCGCCCGGGACAGGGGCCTACGAGCAGTACTTC.

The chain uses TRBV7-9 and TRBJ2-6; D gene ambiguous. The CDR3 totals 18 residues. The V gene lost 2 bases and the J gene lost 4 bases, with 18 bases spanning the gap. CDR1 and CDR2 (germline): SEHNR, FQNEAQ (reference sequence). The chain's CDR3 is CASSLSGAGRRGANVLTF. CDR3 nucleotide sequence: TGTGCCAGCAGCTTATCGGGCGCAGGTCGAAGGGGGGCCAACGTCCTGACTTTC.

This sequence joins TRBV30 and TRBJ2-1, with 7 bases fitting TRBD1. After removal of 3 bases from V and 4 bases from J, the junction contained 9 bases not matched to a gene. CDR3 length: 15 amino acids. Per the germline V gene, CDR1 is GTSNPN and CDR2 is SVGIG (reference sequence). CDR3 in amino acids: CAWRWGTADYNEQFF. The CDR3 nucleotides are TGTGCCTGGAGATGGGGGACAGCAGATTACAATGAGCAGTTCTTC.